The rows below give T cell receptor beta chains drawn from one sample of a study of OX40 agonist ivuxolimab in advanced cancers. Repertoires were generated with immunoSEQ multiplex PCR, while TCRdb's copy carries only in-frame clones and drops some. The data contain around 95,000 clones, 90% to 95% of them singletons. The material sequenced was CD4+ or CD8+ T cells sorted from blood, taken in a trial of the OX40 agonist ivuxolimab. Receptors originate from an adult with an advanced solid tumor such as melanoma, head and neck, liver or kidney cancer. The CDR3 runs from the conserved cysteine through the conserved F or W. D genes are given only for firm matches. Clone size is given for some rows only: seen once, a few or many times, or a class if the clone is expanded.

TRBV21-1	.	.	TRBJ1-5	TGTGCCAGCAGCAAAGATTCCTGGACAGGGGCTTGGTCTCAGCCCCAGCATTTT	CASSKDSWTGAWSQPQHF
TRBV28	.	.	TRBJ1-4	TGTGCCAGCAGTTTATATGACAGCTTTAATGAAAAACTGTTTTTT	CASSLYDSFNEKLFF
TRBV28	.	.	TRBJ2-3	TGTGCCAGCAGCACAACTCCGGGATCTAGGGAAGATACGCAGTATTTT	CASSTTPGSREDTQYF
TRBV6-6	.	once	TRBJ1-6	TGTGCCAGCAGCCTTCCCGGGACGGTAGATTCACCCCTCCACTTT	CASSLPGTVDSPLHF
TRBV4-1	.	.	TRBJ1-4	TGCGCCAGCAGCCGGGACGGAGAAAAACTGTTTTTT	CASSRDGEKLFF
TRBV9	.	.	TRBJ2-1	TGTGCCAGCAGCGTAAGGGGGCGGGAGATTCGGAATGAGCAGTTCTTC	CASSVRGREIRNEQFF
TRBV7-2	TRBD1	.	TRBJ2-4	TGTGCCAGCAGCTTAGCGCGACAGGGGGCTAGAAACATTCAGTACTTC	CASSLARQGARNIQYF
TRBV21-1	.	.	TRBJ1-6	TGTGCCAGCAGCAAAGATTCCGGTCCTCCTCGTGTTTCACCCCTCCACTTT	CASSKDSGPPRVSPLHF
TRBV18	.	once	TRBJ2-2	TGTGCCAGCTCACCAAAGGCTCCAGGGACCACCGGGGAGCTGTTTTTT	CASSPKAPGTTGELFF
TRBV15	.	.	TRBJ2-3	TGTGCCACCAGCAGAGGCTTGGATCCCACAGATACGCAGTATTTT	CATSRGLDPTDTQYF
TRBV28	.	.	TRBJ1-6	TGTGCCAGCAATGCGCAGCTTCTCTCACCCCTCCACTTT	CASNAQLLSPLHF
TRBV14	.	.	TRBJ1-4	TGTGCCAGCAGCCAAAAAAATCTGGGGACGGCTGAAAAACTGTTTTTT	CASSQKNLGTAEKLFF
TRBV4-1	.	.	TRBJ1-5	TGCGCCAGCAGCCAAGATCTGGTGCAGGCTGCGGGTCAGCCCCAGCATTTT	CASSQDLVQAAGQPQHF
TRBV4-1	.	.	TRBJ2-3	TGCGCCAGCAGCCAGGGATATAGCGGCGGCACAGATACGCAGTATTTT	CASSQGYSGGTDTQYF
TRBV7-9	.	.	TRBJ1-1	TGTGCCAGCAGCTTTTCACAGTTAAACACTGAAGCTTTCTTT	CASSFSQLNTEAFF
TRBV11-3	TRBD2	.	TRBJ2-3	TGTGCCAGCAGCTCGACTCCGGGACTAGCGGGAGATACGCAGTATTTT	CASSSTPGLAGDTQYF